Listed here are 8 T cell receptor beta chains from one sample, sequenced in a study of regulatory T cells in long-lasting Graves disease. Time point given: newly diagnosed GD, antithyroid drugs for less than 3 months. Extracted RNA from PBMCs served as the source of the TCR library. Assembly of TCR beta libraries relied on iRepertoire HTBI primers together with Arm-PCR of CDR3 regions. A single record per CDR3 protein comes from TCRdb applying MiXCR to the multiplex PCR reads. This sample yields about 500,000 distinct CDR3 sequences, of which approximately 12% are seen a single time; over 7% belongs to the top ten. This same sample was also taken into another study, of T cells in Graves' hyperthyroidism and ophthalmopathy.

The sequencing here drew on peripheral blood mononuclear cells (PBMCs), taken at new diagnosis, from a patient treated with antithyroid drugs. These receptor sequences come from a woman aged 25 to 39 with Graves disease.

This clonotype showed up many times. V and J are TRBV4-3 and TRBJ2-7, with D hard to call. CDR3 size: 13 residues. CDR1 and CDR2 from the germline V gene are LGHNA and YSLEER. V was trimmed by 5 bases and J by 3 bases, leaving 11 bases between them. In DNA form, the CDR3 reads TGCGCCAGCAGCACCCAGGCCCACTACGAGCAGTACTTC. It yields the protein CASSTQAHYEQYF.

Ten or more counts support this clonotype. The chain uses TRBV6-2 or TRBV6-3 and TRBJ1-4, with 7 bases fitting TRBD1. The CDR3 sequence is 14 residues long. With V trimmed by 2 bases and J by 5 bases, 2 bases remained unmatched. Germline V gene lookup returns CDR1 MNHEY and CDR2 SVGEGT. The CDR3 DNA is TGTGCCAGCAGTTACGGGACAGTAAATGAAAAACTGTTTTTT. Encoded protein: CASSYGTVNEKLFF.

This clonotype was seen at least ten times. This chain joins TRBV7-8 and TRBJ1-1; D uncertain. CDR3 size: 15 residues. The V gene lost 0 bases and the J gene lost 3 bases, with 11 bases spanning the gap. The germline V gene encodes CDR1 SGHVS and CDR2 FQNEAQ. The CDR3 region has the DNA TGTGCCAGCAGCTTAGCCGCGGGCTGGGACACTGAAGCTTTCTTT. Amino acids: CASSLAAGWDTEAFF.

This clonotype was observed many times. J is TRBJ1-2 and V is TRBV27; 7 positions match TRBD1. Germline CDR1 MNHEY, CDR2 SMNVEV (reference sequence). The CDR3 extends over 14 amino acids. The V segment lost 6 bases and the J segment 4 bases; nucleotides outside the gene matches: 8. The CDR3 DNA reads TGTGCCAGCAGCCCGACAGGGTTCCGCTATGGCTACACCTTC. Translation gives CASSPTGFRYGYTF.

This clonotype was seen repeatedly, ten times or more. This chain uses TRBV7-9 with TRBJ2-7; TRBD1 aligns across 8 bases. CDR3 length equals 15 residues. CDR1 and CDR2 from the germline V gene are SEHNR and FQNEAQ (reference sequence). Unmatched junction bases numbered 8, after V lost 4 bases and J lost 3 bases. For the CDR3, the DNA is TGTGCCAGCAGCTCAACCCAGACAGGGGACTACGAGCAGTACTTC. Translation gives CASSSTQTGDYEQYF.

This clonotype was counted ten times or more. V gene TRBV12-3 or TRBV12-4 combines with J gene TRBJ1-1, with 7 positions matching TRBD1. V was pared by 8 bases and J by 4 bases, with 13 bases of the junction left unmatched. The CDR3 runs 15 residues. The CDR3 DNA is TGTGCCAGCGGTGAGACAGGGAAGAGTGGCACTGAAGCTTTCTTT. It yields the protein CASGETGKSGTEAFF.

This clonotype was picked up many times. The gene calls are TRBV12-3 or TRBV12-4 and TRBJ2-2; 10 bases are shared with TRBD2. CDR3 length equals 17 residues. V lost 3 bases to trimming and J lost 0 bases; unmatched junction nucleotides: 4. The CDR3 DNA follows: TGTGCCAGCAGTTTGAGTAGCGGGAGGCCGAACACCGGGGAGCTGTTTTTT. Protein: CASSLSSGRPNTGELFF.

This clonotype came up many times. The genes are TRBV7-8 and TRBJ2-1; maybe TRBD2 (6 bases). V lost 1 base and J 10 bases, leaving 8 bases between the germline ends. This CDR3 region has 12 residues. Germline CDR1 and CDR2: SGHVS and FQNEAQ. The CDR3 DNA sequence: TGTGCCAGCAGCTTAGGCCTAGCGGAGCAGTTCTTC. Residues: CASSLGLAEQFF.